The entry that follows covers one TCR beta chain sequence. In its sample, this clonotype was seen many times. Its cognate antigen has yet to be identified. No base quality information exists; no much larger clone differs at one position. Amplification of TCR beta CDR3 regions was carried out from RNA transcripts. For the first round of RT-PCR on the TCR CDR3, the HTBI primer set was used together with the Qiagen OneStep RT-PCR kit. The libraries were constructed in a second round of multiplex PCR and then size-selected and purified. Libraries were sequenced paired-end with 100 bp reads on an Illumina HiSeq2000. The authors processed their data as follows. SOAPnuke was used to process the raw data, removing reads that contained adapters or uncalled bases, had a mean Phred below 15, or lacked an exact match to the constant primer or identifier. COPE v1.2.5 was used to merge high-quality paired reads, and clonotypes were defined as unique nucleotide sequences. MiTCR v1.1 was used to align clonotypes to the IMGT TRBV, TRBD and TRBJ reference segments. Analysis was restricted to V-J combinations with a frequency above 0.0001, which covered about 99% of repertoires. The TCS score was defined as the ratio of F50 (clonal expansion) to E x V (chaos), calculated using BLOSUM62-based TCRdist between CDR3 peptides within each V-J. Welch's t-statistics and random forest reduced 500 to 650 V-J features to 10 to 15, which were used in a naive Bayes classifier (R e1071). Clones were called with MiXCR by TCRdb after fastp trimmed the public reads at Q25, and only in-frame beta chains were retained. Identical CDR3 proteins give one entry, which carries the most common genes and DNA. The V and J calls shown here were made by TCRdb, not taken from the authors' results. Present in this sample are roughly 380,000 distinct CDR3 sequences, approximately 13% of which were seen just once. Of the sample, 11% is held by the ten largest clones.

These data come from a study of T cells in Graves' hyperthyroidism and ophthalmopathy (dated by TCRdb to the late 2010s). For context, the study as a whole: Peripheral blood samples were taken at initial diagnosis, before any treatment was given. A discovery cohort of about a hundred patients, approximately 45 with Graves' ophthalmopathy and under 60 with stable Graves' hyperthyroidism, was used to find distinguishing TCR V-J signatures. Prospective prediction of ophthalmopathy was tested in an independent validation cohort consisting of some 19 hyperthyroidism patients and around 17 patients who later progressed to ophthalmopathy. The roughly 100 discovery patients were randomly divided into training and test sets at a 7:3 ratio. The study also compared thyroid tissue and blood T-cell repertoires from roughly 6 Graves' hyperthyroidism patients. After sampling, hyperthyroidism patients received methimazole starting at 30 mg daily, and ophthalmopathy patients received high-dose intravenous methylprednisolone. TCR Vbeta CDR3 sequencing of approximately 140 peripheral blood samples (over 40 ophthalmopathy, 70 to 85 hyperthyroidism and around 17 progressor patients) is reported in the paper. The research as a whole found: Blood samples also contained most of the expanded thyroid clonotypes (frequency above 0.001), which suggests that blood repertoires may reflect thyroid immune responses. During validation, the model predicted progression to ophthalmopathy a median of roughly 7.1 months ahead of onset, with almost 71% sensitivity and 72% to 80% specificity. No statistical method was used to set the sample size in advance, and investigators knew the group allocation. In cross-validation, a model built on a 13 V-J signature told ophthalmopathy apart from stable hyperthyroidism with approximately 90% sensitivity and around 81% specificity, and in testing the same model reached 80%/75%.

Stable Graves' hyperthyroidism was defined as the absence of progression to ophthalmopathy over 18 months of follow-up. Hyperthyroidism patients were newly diagnosed, with disease duration under 2 months, and aged 18 to 65 years. Exclusion was applied to patients with uncontrolled infections, other autoimmune diseases, pregnancy or lactation. Diagnoses were established on the basis of clinical symptoms, serum thyroxine and TRAb, thyroid ultrasound, and orbital computed tomography. Ficoll-Paque density gradient centrifugation was used to isolate PBMCs from around 10 ml of fresh peripheral blood. Total RNA was extracted using Trizol reagent, and RNA quality was assessed on an Agilent 2100 Bioanalyzer. From its cysteine to its phenylalanine, the CDR3 spans 12 amino acids. The DNA shown is the 36-base CDR3, in frame from base 1. V and J lose 6 bases and 5 bases, and a span of 11 bases separates them.

The chain links TRBV12-3 or TRBV12-4 with TRBJ2-7; a confident D gene designation cannot be given. Sequenced material: blood. The receptor was derived from a woman aged 55-70 years with Graves' hyperthyroidism. CDR3 reads: CASSPAPHEQYF. The DNA sequence reads TGTGCCAGCAGCCCAGCCCCCCACGAGCAGTACTTC.